A single sample is the source of the 5 T cell receptor beta chains below, sequenced in a study of blood T cell repertoires in COVID-19 (dated by TCRdb to 2018 to 2020). Library construction relied on the immunoSEQ multiplex PCR assay. The immuneACCESS repertoire file appears here via TCRdb, limited to in-frame rearrangements. These files lack a portion of the clones; in checked studies, under half of the deficit traces to unresolved V genes, and the cause of the others is not known. The sample records about 380,000 clones, 81% of which are singletons. The ten top clones hold more than 0.85% of the sample. Sequencing used peripheral blood. The source of these receptors is a human donor with acute or convalescent COVID-19. The donor label of this sample is uncertain.

The V gene is TRBV7-9, the J gene TRBJ1-3, with D possibly matching TRBD1 (5 bases). Trimming pared 2 bases from V and 5 bases from J, leaving 16 bases between. CDR1 and CDR2 from the germline V gene are SEHNR and FQNEAQ (reference sequence). The length of the CDR3 is 16 residues. DNA of the CDR3: TGTGCCAGCAGCTTAAACAGGCCGGGACTTCGAAACACCATATATTTT. Its protein is CASSLNRPGLRNTIYF.

The chain recombines TRBV4-1 with TRBJ1-5; no clear D. The CDR3 is 18 residues long. Trimming left V 1 base short and J 0 bases short, with 16 bases between. Germline CDR1 MGHRA, CDR2 YSYEKL. The CDR3 nucleotides are TGCGCCAGCAGCCAAGTCAATTTGGTGGGAGTTAGCAATCAGCCCCAGCATTTT. Its protein product is CASSQVNLVGVSNQPQHF.

The V gene is TRBV6-2 or TRBV6-3, the J gene TRBJ1-1; D ambiguous. Germline values: CDR1 MNHEY, CDR2 SVGEGT. CDR3 size: 13 residues. V was shortened by 5 bases and J by 3 bases, with 10 bases between the two germline ends. The CDR3 spells CASSPGLHTEAFF. For the CDR3, the DNA is TGTGCCAGCAGTCCGGGGTTGCACACTGAAGCTTTCTTT.

The chain carries TRBV7-9 and TRBJ2-7; 7 bases agree with TRBD1. The CDR3 length is 17 residues. The V gene end was trimmed by 1 base and the J gene end by 0 bases; junction bases not matched to a gene: 9. In germline, CDR1 is SEHNR, CDR2 FQNEAQ (reference sequence). Here the CDR3 reads CASSLGVVGQSSYEQYF. As DNA, the CDR3 is TGTGCCAGCAGCTTAGGGGTTGTGGGACAGAGCTCCTACGAGCAGTACTTC.

The chain employs TRBV4-1 and TRBJ1-2; TRBD1 matches 8 bases. Trimming cost V 4 bases and J 5 bases; bases outside gene matches: 9. Looked up from germline, CDR1 is MGHRA and CDR2 is YSYEKL. The CDR3 covers 15 residues. DNA for the CDR3: TGCGCCAGCAGCCCTGCCGGGACAGGATTTTATGGCTACACCTTC. Amino acid sequence: CASSPAGTGFYGYTF.